Below, 24 T cell receptor beta chains from the same sample are listed, as sequenced in a study of shared clonotypes between healthy human individuals. Profiling relied on immunoSEQ multiplex PCR, and the TCRdb table lists in-frame clones only, not all of them. The profile shows around 1.6 million clones, 95% to 99% of them singletons. Sequencing was done on a sample of naive CD4+ T cells sorted from blood. The subset is: CD45RA+ positively selected. The source is a man aged 30 to 45 in good health.

The rearrangement joins TRBV7-8 to TRBJ2-7; D possibly matches TRBD1 or TRBD2 (5 bases each). The germline CDR1 and CDR2 sequences are SGHVS and FQNEAQ. Trimming left V 9 bases short and J 6 bases short, with 15 bases between. CDR3 length equals 12 residues. CDR3 bases: TGTGCCAGTCGCGGCGTGAGGGGCGAGCAGTACTTC. Translation gives CASRGVRGEQYF.

V usage is TRBV19 and J usage is TRBJ2-1; TRBD1 matches 8 bases. CDR3 length: 14 residues. The germline gives CDR1 LNHDA, CDR2 SQIVND (reference sequence). Trimming took 5 bases from V and 4 from J; bases not matched to a gene: 4. The chain's CDR3 is CASSATGAYNEQFF. The DNA for the CDR3 is TGTGCCAGTAGTGCGACAGGGGCTTACAATGAGCAGTTCTTC.

The chain links TRBV10-3 to TRBJ2-7; 7 positions match TRBD1. Germline lookup yields CDR1 ENHRY and CDR2 SYGVKD. V dropped 10 bases and J dropped 4; count of bases not matched to a gene: 10. The CDR3 loop spans 13 amino acids. The CDR3 coding sequence is TGTGCCACCCTACGGGACAGCCAGTACGAGCAGTACTTC. Translating it yields CATLRDSQYEQYF.

The V gene is TRBV7-3, the J gene TRBJ2-1, with 10 bases lining up with TRBD2. CDR3 length equals 16 residues. With 5 bases clipped from V and 0 bases from J, the junction kept 4 bases outside the gene matches. Germline V gene data show CDR1 as SGHTA and CDR2 as FQGTGA. CDR3 nucleotide sequence: TGTGCCAGCAGCCAGCTAGCGGGGGACTCCTACAATGAGCAGTTCTTC. Translation: CASSQLAGDSYNEQFF.

As regards this clone: Other DNA variants within this sample encode the same CDR3. The chain is built from TRBV18 and TRBJ2-7; TRBD1 matches at 8 bases. V gave up 3 bases and J gave up 6 bases; unmatched junction bases: 4. Looked up from germline, CDR1 is KGHSH and CDR2 is LQKENI. There are 13 residues in the CDR3. The CDR3 region is CASSPTGGGEQYF. CDR3 coding DNA: TGTGCCAGCTCACCCACAGGGGGTGGCGAGCAGTACTTC. The whole variable domain, remainder taken from reference TRBV18 and TRBJ2-7, is NAGVMQNPRHLVRRRGQEARLRCSPMKGHSHVYWYRQLPEEGLKFMVYLQKENIIDESGMPKERFSAEFPKEGPSILRIQQVVRGDSAAYFCASSPTGGGEQYFGPGTRLTVT.

The sample holds one count of this clone. The chain has TRBV7-3 and TRBJ2-2, with 10 bases identical to TRBD2. The CDR3 totals 16 residues. Germline V gene data show CDR1 as SGHTA and CDR2 as FQGTGA. The junction had 6 bases not matched to a gene; V was cut back by 2 bases and J by 6 bases. CDR3 protein: CASSLRLAGVAGELFF. The CDR3 region has the DNA TGTGCCAGCAGCTTACGGCTAGCGGGAGTTGCCGGGGAGCTGTTTTTT.

This clone appeared a single time. The J gene is TRBJ1-2, the V gene TRBV5-1; D gene uncertain. From germline, CDR1 is SGHRS and CDR2 YFSETQ. CDR3 length: 15 amino acids. V was clipped by 4 bases and J by 0 bases, with 13 bases between them. The CDR3 protein is CASSPSLSPNYGYTF. The DNA of the CDR3 is TGCGCCAGCAGCCCCAGCTTGTCCCCTAACTATGGCTACACCTTC.

J is TRBJ2-3 and V is TRBV15; 9 bases are shared with TRBD2. This CDR3 comprises 18 residues. Germline V lookup: CDR1 LNHNV, CDR2 YYDKDF (reference sequence). Trimming removed 0 bases from V and 4 bases from J; junction bases left unmatched: 11. Here the CDR3 reads CATSRDAPLAGLADTQYF. For the CDR3, the DNA is TGTGCCACCAGCAGAGATGCCCCGCTAGCGGGATTGGCAGATACGCAGTATTTT.

V is TRBV5-4 and J is TRBJ2-3, with a tentative D call TRBD2 (5 bases). Germline V lookup: CDR1 SGHNT, CDR2 YYREEE (reference sequence). Between the trimmed V and J ends, which lost 3 bases and 6 bases, there was a span of 11 bases. This CDR3 comprises 13 residues. The CDR3 DNA reads as TGTGCCAGCAGCTCCACACCGGGGGATACGCAGTATTTT. Translating it yields CASSSTPGDTQYF.

V is TRBV7-3 and J is TRBJ2-1, with D unclear. Trimming removed 1 base at V and 8 bases at J, with 6 bases between. The CDR3 loop spans 12 amino acids. CDR1 SGHTA and CDR2 FQGTGA come from the germline V gene. CDR3: CASSLMSDEQFF. The CDR3 DNA reads as TGTGCCAGCAGCTTAATGTCGGATGAGCAGTTCTTC.

V usage is TRBV5-4 and J usage is TRBJ2-2; a possible D gene is TRBD2 (5 bases). The germline V and J ends were trimmed by 1 base and 2 bases, with 9 bases remaining between them. The CDR3 totals 15 residues. Germline V gene data show CDR1 as SGHNT and CDR2 as YYREEE (reference sequence). The CDR3 bases are TGTGCCAGCAGCTTGAGAGGGTTAAACACCGGGGAGCTGTTTTTT. Residues: CASSLRGLNTGELFF.

CDR3 protein: CASSYSYLAEENIQYF. Written as DNA, the CDR3 is TGTGCCAGCAGTTACAGTTACCTAGCGGAGGAAAACATTCAGTACTTC. The chain has TRBV6-5 and TRBJ2-4; 7 bases agree with TRBD2. This CDR3 is built from 16 residues. Germline loops: CDR1 MNHEY, CDR2 SVGAGI. V was clipped by 2 bases and J by 5 bases; unmatched bases: 9.

The sample holds one count of this clone. Germline is not matched at one junction end, which may reflect a read error. J is TRBJ1-5 and V is TRBV6-1, with 7 bases matching TRBD1. From germline, CDR1 is MNHNS and CDR2 SASEGT. The CDR3 has 14 amino acids. The CDR3 loop reads CASSGQGGTSFWDF. CDR3 in DNA: TGTGCCAGCAGTGGACAAGGGGGCACATCTTTTTGGGATTTT.

The chain combines TRBV7-8 with TRBJ2-7; unclear D gene. Trimming pared 1 base from V and 4 bases from J, leaving 14 bases between. Germline V gene sequence: CDR1 SGHVS, CDR2 FQNEAQ. The CDR3 is made up of 15 amino acids. This CDR3 is CASSLGGGSNYEQYF. The CDR3 DNA reads TGTGCCAGCAGCTTAGGGGGTGGCAGCAATTACGAGCAGTACTTC.

V gene TRBV28 combines with J gene TRBJ2-1; TRBD1 agrees at 11 bases. Looked up from germline, CDR1 is MDHEN and CDR2 is SYDVKM. Trimming cost V 8 bases and J 9 bases; bases outside gene matches: 9. CDR3 size: 14 residues. For the CDR3, the DNA is TGTGCCAGCTCGTTAATGGGACAGGGGGTTGAGCAGTTCTTC. Translation gives CASSLMGQGVEQFF.

The CDR3 DNA is TGTGCCAGTAGTCACCGGACTAGCGGGAGGCGAGGGGTGACAGATACGCAGTATTTT. This codes for CASSHRTSGRRGVTDTQYF. The chain is built from TRBV19 and TRBJ2-3; 14 positions match TRBD2. Germline trimming cut 5 bases from V and 3 bases from J; bases unmatched to any gene: 13. The CDR3 runs to 19 residues. Germline loops: CDR1 LNHDA, CDR2 SQIVND (reference sequence).

The V call is TRBV6-6, the J call TRBJ1-5; TRBD1 might be the D (5 bases). The V gene's germline CDR1 is MNHNY and CDR2 SVGAGI (reference sequence). V was cut by 7 bases and J by 4 bases, with 8 bases left in between. The CDR3 runs to 12 residues. CDR3 sequence: CASNKGNQPQHF. In DNA form, the CDR3 reads TGTGCCAGCAATAAGGGGAATCAGCCCCAGCATTTT.

The rearrangement links TRBV2 to TRBJ1-5; the D is unclear. The germline CDR1 and CDR2 sequences are SNHLY and FYNNEI. The CDR3 totals 13 residues. Trimming left V 6 bases short and J 7 bases short, with 13 bases between. The chain's CDR3 is CASRYFLGQPQHF. CDR3 nucleotides: TGTGCCAGCAGATACTTTCTGGGGCAGCCCCAGCATTTT.

The chain combines TRBV9 with TRBJ1-3; D is possibly TRBD1 (5 bases). Germline CDR1 and CDR2: SGDLS and YYNGEE. V dropped 3 bases and J dropped 0 bases, with 22 bases sitting between them. The CDR3 totals 19 residues. The CDR3 DNA follows: TGTGCCAGCAGCGCAATAACAGGCGAACTACAACCCTCTGGAAACACCATATATTTT. It codes for CASSAITGELQPSGNTIYF.

In regard to this clone: Other DNA sequences of this sample code for an identical CDR3. The chain employs TRBV5-4 and TRBJ2-3, with 10 bases identical to TRBD2. Looked up from germline, CDR1 is SGHNT and CDR2 is YYREEE (reference sequence). This CDR3 contains 15 residues. V shed 4 bases, J shed 4 bases, and the junction held 6 bases outside the gene matches. CDR3 nucleotide sequence: TGTGCCAGCAGCCCTAGCGGGAGAAGGGCAGATACGCAGTATTTT. This gives the protein CASSPSGRRADTQYF. Based on the CDR3 plus reference TRBV5-4 and TRBJ2-3, the full variable domain is ETGVTQSPTHLIKTRGQQVTLRCSSQSGHNTVSWYQQALGQGPQFIFQYYREEENGRGNFPPRFSGLQFPNYSSELNVNALELDDSALYLCASSPSGRRADTQYFGPGTRLTVL.

The chain carries TRBV7-9 and TRBJ2-7; unclear D gene. CDR1 SEHNR and CDR2 FQNEAQ come from the germline V gene (reference sequence). The CDR3 covers 13 residues. Deletions cut 1 base from V and 6 bases from J, with 10 bases between. The CDR3 region has the DNA TGTGCCAGCAGCTTAGTAGGGCCAGTCGAGCAGTACTTC. Protein product: CASSLVGPVEQYF. The variable domain in full, completed from reference TRBV7-9 and TRBJ2-7, reads DTGVSQNPRHKITKRGQNVTFRCDPISEHNRLYWYRQTLGQGPEFLTYFQNEAQLEKSRLLSDRFSAERPKGSFSTLEIQRTEQGDSAMYLCASSLVGPVEQYFGPGTRLTVT.

The CDR3, as DNA: TGCAGCGTTGGATTAGGAAGGAGTGAGCAGTTCTTC. Encoded protein: CSVGLGRSEQFF. The V and J genes are TRBV29-1 and TRBJ2-1; no definite D call. This CDR3 comprises 12 residues. Germline V gene data show CDR1 as SQVTM and CDR2 as ANQGSEA. The V end was cut by 4 bases, the J end by 9 bases, with 13 bases between.

J is TRBJ2-5 and V is TRBV10-3; D is possibly TRBD2 (5 bases). CDR1 and CDR2 from the germline V gene are ENHRY and SYGVKD. This CDR3 spans 12 amino acids. Trimming removed 2 bases at V and 5 bases at J, with 6 bases between. The CDR3 DNA sequence: TGTGCCATCAGTGAGGTAGCGGAGACCCAGTACTTC. Its translation is CAISEVAETQYF.

The V call is TRBV19, the J call TRBJ1-5; 7 positions agree with TRBD1. Trimming cost V 7 bases and J 7 bases; bases outside gene matches: 13. In germline, CDR1 is LNHDA, CDR2 SQIVND (reference sequence). The CDR3 loop spans 15 amino acids. The CDR3, as DNA: TGTGCCAGTACCATTCTGGGACAGTCCTTCCAGCCCCAGCATTTT. Residues: CASTILGQSFQPQHF.